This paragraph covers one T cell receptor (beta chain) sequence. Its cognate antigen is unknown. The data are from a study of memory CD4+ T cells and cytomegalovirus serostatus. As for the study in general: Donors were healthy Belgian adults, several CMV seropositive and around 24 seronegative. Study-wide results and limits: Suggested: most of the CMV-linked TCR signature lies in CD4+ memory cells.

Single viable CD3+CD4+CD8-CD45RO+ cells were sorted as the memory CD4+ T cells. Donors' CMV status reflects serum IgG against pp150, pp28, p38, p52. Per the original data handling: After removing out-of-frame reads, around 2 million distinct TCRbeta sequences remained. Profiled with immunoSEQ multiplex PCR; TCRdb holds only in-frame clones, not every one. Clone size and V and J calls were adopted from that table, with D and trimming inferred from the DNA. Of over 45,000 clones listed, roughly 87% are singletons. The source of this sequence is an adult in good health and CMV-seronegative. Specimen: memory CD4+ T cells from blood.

The CDR3 loop reads CSVGDRGDQPQHF. CDR3 coding DNA: TGCAGCGTCGGTGACAGGGGCGATCAGCCCCAGCATTTT. V is TRBV29-1 and J is TRBJ1-5; 8 bases are a match to TRBD1. With 6 bases clipped from V and 5 bases from J, the junction kept 6 bases outside the gene matches. Looked up from germline, CDR1 is SQVTM and CDR2 is ANQGSEA. This CDR3 comprises 13 residues.